Each of the 30 T cell receptor beta chains below was sequenced from the same sample in a study of low-dose radiotherapy and immunotherapy resistance in tumors. Time point specified: before trial treatment. Gene-specific TRAV and TRBV primers were used for first-strand cDNA, covering alpha and beta chains. For amplifying TCRs, the PCR ran for approximately 21 cycles with Phusion, which was used together with a constant-region primer and the adapter on the V primers. TCRdb reprocessed the reads via MiXCR and lists one record per CDR3 protein. Among about 71,000 distinct CDR3 sequences listed, approximately 31% were seen once. This specimen was PBMCs, taken before treatment. The receptors come from a female donor with ovarian cancer.

In this sample, this clonotype turned up many times. This rearrangement joins TRBV4-1 to TRBJ2-1, with D maybe TRBD1 (5 bases). Germline CDR1 reads MGHRA; CDR2 reads YSYEKL. This CDR3 has 16 residues. Trimming took off 4 bases at V and 2 bases at J, with 15 bases between the two ends. The CDR3 coding sequence is TGCGCCAGCAGCCCGCCATCAGGGATTGCCTACAATGAGCAGTTCTTC. This codes for CASSPPSGIAYNEQFF.

The chain joins TRBV11-2 to TRBJ2-1; D remains unclear. Trimming stripped 5 bases from V and 2 bases from J, with 13 bases between. Germline assignment: CDR1 SGHAT and CDR2 FQNNGV. This CDR3 is built from 15 residues. This chain's CDR3 is CASSGRREAYNEQFF. In DNA, the CDR3 is TGTGCCAGCAGCGGCCGAAGGGAAGCCTACAATGAGCAGTTCTTC.

This sequence joins TRBV15 and TRBJ2-1; D uncertain. Germline V gene lookup returns CDR1 LNHNV and CDR2 YYDKDF (reference sequence). This CDR3 region has 13 residues. Trimming shortened V by 0 bases and J by 15 bases, and 15 bases separated the two germline ends. The DNA of the CDR3 is TGTGCCACCAGCAGAGATATGGTAGACCGTTGGTTCTTC. Translated, it gives CATSRDMVDRWFF.

Comments on this clonotype: As the CDR3 is not closed by the conserved phenylalanine or tryptophan, this likely results from a read error. The V call is TRBV12-3 or TRBV12-4, the J call TRBJ2-5; weak D call: TRBD1 (5 bases). This CDR3 has 14 amino acids. V lost 2 bases, J lost 3 bases, and 10 bases lay in between. CDR3 residues: CASSLQGAKETQYL. The DNA of the CDR3 is TGTGCCAGCAGTTTACAAGGGGCTAAAGAGACCCAGTACTTG.

The sample holds many counts of this clonotype. This sequence joins TRBV29-1 and TRBJ1-1; D call uncertain. CDR3 size: 12 residues. The V and J ends lost 8 bases and 0 bases respectively, with 10 bases between them. CDR1 is SQVTM and CDR2 is ANQGSEA in the germline V gene. The CDR3 region has the DNA TGCAGCATCTGGACGGTGAACACTGAAGCTTTCTTT. Translated, it gives CSIWTVNTEAFF.

This clonotype occurred a few times. The CDR3 sequence is CASSHTGLAGVDEQFF. CDR3 sequence (DNA): TGTGCCAGCAGCCATACGGGACTAGCGGGAGTGGATGAGCAGTTCTTC. The chain carries TRBV3-1 and TRBJ2-1; TRBD2 matches at 14 bases. Per the germline V gene, CDR1 is LGHDT and CDR2 is YNNKEL (reference sequence). CDR3 length: 16 amino acids. The V gene end was trimmed by 3 bases and the J gene end by 8 bases; junction bases not matched to a gene: 6.

This clonotype was seen repeatedly, ten times or more. This sequence joins TRBV7-2 and TRBJ1-1; D not resolved. The CDR3 loop spans 13 amino acids. With 3 bases removed from V and 8 bases from J, the gap between germline ends came to 13 bases. Looked up from germline, CDR1 is SGHTA and CDR2 is FQGNSA. CDR3 DNA: TGTGCCAGCAGCTTTCTTCAGGCGGCGGAAGCTTTCTTT. Its translation: CASSFLQAAEAFF.

The chain recombines TRBV12-3 or TRBV12-4 with TRBJ2-7; TRBD2 matches 10 bases. Trimming at V came to 3 bases and at J to 5 bases, leaving 4 bases not matched to a gene. The CDR3 runs 14 residues. CDR3: CASSFGLAGDEQYF. DNA of the CDR3: TGTGCCAGCAGTTTTGGCCTAGCGGGGGACGAGCAGTACTTC.

A few counts support this clonotype. The chain has TRBV5-1 and TRBJ1-1, with D possibly matching TRBD1 (6 bases). Per the germline V gene, CDR1 is SGHRS and CDR2 is YFSETQ. The CDR3 extends over 13 amino acids. Between the trimmed V and J ends, which lost 4 bases and 2 bases, there was a span of 9 bases. CDR3 sequence: CASSVTGNTEAFF. In nucleotides, the CDR3 is TGCGCCAGCAGCGTGACAGGTAACACTGAAGCTTTCTTT.

Note on this clonotype: This likely stems from a read error, as it lies one base from a far larger clone. The rearrangement uses TRBV11-2 and TRBJ1-1; 7 bases map to TRBD1. The CDR3 loop spans 14 amino acids. Per germline, CDR1 SGHAT and CDR2 FQNNGV. The chain's CDR3 is CANSKRQGNTEAFF. For the CDR3, the DNA is TGTGCCAACAGCAAACGACAGGGGAACACTGAAGCTTTCTTT.

This clonotype was counted at least ten times. The chain couples TRBV5-1 to TRBJ2-7; the D is unclear. V lost 3 bases, J lost 6 bases, and 10 bases lay in between. Germline V gene sequence: CDR1 SGHRS, CDR2 YFSETQ. There are 12 residues in the CDR3. As DNA, the CDR3 is TGCGCCAGCAGCTCCGTTAGTAGCGAGCAGTACTTC. Translation: CASSSVSSEQYF.

This clonotype has at least ten counts. This chain connects TRBV7-2 to TRBJ2-5; 8 bases align to TRBD2. The junction had 2 bases not matched to a gene; V was cut back by 2 bases and J by 0 bases. This CDR3 contains 15 residues. Germline V gene data show CDR1 as SGHTA and CDR2 as FQGNSA. The CDR3 sequence is CASSLTSGNQETQYF. CDR3 bases: TGTGCCAGCAGCTTAACTAGCGGAAACCAAGAGACCCAGTACTTC.

This clonotype occurred many times. The chain carries TRBV6-1 and TRBJ2-7; a possible D gene is TRBD1 (5 bases). The CDR3 length is 13 residues. Trimming shortened V by 7 bases and J by 2 bases, and 12 bases separated the two germline ends. Germline V gene sequence: CDR1 MNHNS, CDR2 SASEGT. The CDR3 region is CASKGNPTYEQYF. As DNA, the CDR3 is TGTGCCAGCAAGGGGAACCCTACCTACGAGCAGTACTTC.

This chain joins TRBV29-1 and TRBJ1-1; D is undetermined. The V gene lost 5 bases and the J gene lost 0 bases, with 4 bases spanning the gap. CDR1 is SQVTM and CDR2 is ANQGSEA in the germline V gene. CDR3 length: 11 amino acids. The CDR3 nucleotides are TGCAGCGTTAAGATGAACACTGAAGCTTTCTTT. Residues: CSVKMNTEAFF.

This clonotype has more than one count but fewer than ten. The chain recombines TRBV6-2 or TRBV6-3 with TRBJ2-2; possibly TRBD2 for D (7 bases). CDR1 is MNHEY and CDR2 is SVGEGT in the germline V gene. V dropped 3 bases and J dropped 4 bases, with 15 bases sitting between them. The CDR3 is 16 residues long. In DNA, the CDR3 is TGTGCCAGCAGTTATGACAGCGGGACATTCACCGGGGAGCTGTTTTTT. Translated, it gives CASSYDSGTFTGELFF.

This clonotype was recorded at least ten times. The chain joins TRBV28 to TRBJ2-6, with D possibly being TRBD2 (5 bases). CDR1 and CDR2 from the germline V gene are MDHEN and SYDVKM. Trimming cost V 4 bases and J 1 base, with 20 bases left between them. The CDR3 totals 19 residues. The CDR3 reads CASSSLRAGRASGANVLTF. In nucleotides, the CDR3 is TGTGCCAGCAGTTCCCTGCGGGCTGGGCGTGCTTCTGGGGCCAACGTCCTGACTTTC.

As regards this clonotype: This is likely an artifact of a read error, given a far larger clone one base away. The chain combines TRBV5-1 with TRBJ2-1; 7 nucleotides align to TRBD2. J gave up 10 bases and V 0 bases, and 10 bases lay outside the gene matches. The germline V gene has CDR1 SGHRS and CDR2 YFSETQ. The CDR3 is made up of 15 amino acids. In DNA form, the CDR3 reads TGCGCCAGCAGCTTGGATGTGGGAGGGCCCCGCGAGCAGTTCTTC. As protein: CASSLDVGGPREQFF.

As for this clonotype: Given a far larger clone just one base away, this is likely a sequencing read error. The CDR3, as DNA: TGTGCCAGCAGCTTAGTTATCGGACATCCCCCTGAGCAGTACTTC. As protein: CASSLVIGHPPEQYF. The chain employs TRBV7-8 and TRBJ2-7; D is perhaps TRBD1 (5 bases). V lost 1 base and J 7 bases, leaving 17 bases between the germline ends. Germline lookup yields CDR1 SGHVS and CDR2 FQNEAQ. The CDR3 is made up of 15 amino acids. Full variable domain (outside the CDR3, taken from reference TRBV7-8 and TRBJ2-7): GAGVSQSPRYKVAKRGQDVALRCDPISGHVSLFWYQQALGQGPEFLTYFQNEAQLDKSGLPSDRFFAERPEGSVSTLKIQRTQQEDSAVYLCASSLVIGHPPEQYFGPGTRLTVT.

This clonotype was seen repeatedly, ten times or more. The rearrangement links TRBV14 to TRBJ1-1; no firm D call. Germline-derived CDR1 and CDR2 are SGHDN and FVKESK. There are 13 residues in the CDR3. Trimming took off 6 bases at V and 4 bases at J, with 12 bases between the two ends. The CDR3 coding sequence is TGTGCCAGCAGAGGCTCGGGCGGCACTGAAGCTTTCTTT. This translates into CASRGSGGTEAFF.

This clonotype came up many times. V is TRBV7-2 and J is TRBJ2-1; D unresolved. V was shortened by 1 base and J by 3 bases, with 7 bases between the two germline ends. Germline CDR1 and CDR2: SGHTA and FQGNSA. The CDR3 is 14 amino acids. The CDR3 is CASSLGRNYNEQFF. In DNA, the CDR3 is TGTGCCAGCAGCTTAGGACGGAACTACAATGAGCAGTTCTTC.

This clonotype appeared many times. The chain joins TRBV5-1 to TRBJ2-1, with TRBD2 matching over 10 bases. CDR1 SGHRS and CDR2 YFSETQ come from the germline V gene. V lost 2 bases, J lost 4 bases, and 3 bases stayed unmatched. The CDR3 is 15 residues long. In DNA, the CDR3 is TGCGCCAGCAGCTTACGAGCGGGAGGGTACAATGAGCAGTTCTTC. Protein: CASSLRAGGYNEQFF.

On this clonotype: A read error is likely here: a far larger clone is one base away. The chain is built from TRBV9 and TRBJ2-5; tentatively, D is TRBD1 or TRBD2 (6 bases each). The CDR3 covers 15 residues. The germline gives CDR1 SGDLS, CDR2 YYNGEE. V shed 3 bases and J shed 11 bases, with 23 bases lying between them. The CDR3 sequence is CASSGDGGSYNEQYF. CDR3 coding DNA: TGTGCCAGCAGCGGAGACGGGGGCTCCTACAATGAGCAGTACTTC.

Ten or more counts support this clonotype. Relative to the germline gene, one junction end is altered; a read error may explain this. The V and J genes are TRBV7-7 and TRBJ2-1; TRBD1 might be the D (6 bases). Germline V gene data show CDR1 as SSHAT and CDR2 as FNYEAQ (reference sequence). This CDR3 contains 14 residues. The CDR3 loop is CASSLDLQGSEQFF. CDR3 DNA sequence: TGTGCTAGCAGCTTAGACTTACAGGGAAGTGAGCAGTTCTTC.

The sample holds many counts of this clonotype. CDR3 region: CASGLVGANTGELFF. As DNA, the CDR3 is TGTGCCAGCGGCCTTGTGGGGGCGAACACCGGGGAGCTGTTTTTT. The V and J genes are TRBV6-2 or TRBV6-3 and TRBJ2-2, with D perhaps given as TRBD1 or TRBD2 (5 bases each). Germline CDR1 MNHEY, CDR2 SVGEGT. V was clipped by 8 bases and J by 0 bases, with 13 bases between them. This CDR3 comprises 15 residues.

As concerns this clonotype: With a far larger clone one base away, a read error is the likely cause. The CDR3 DNA follows: TGCGCCAGCAGGATAGCGGGTAGGACCAACAATGAGCAGTTCTTC. Amino acids: CASRIAGRTNNEQFF. The V call is TRBV10-1, the J call TRBJ2-1; 7 bases map to TRBD2. The CDR3 has 15 residues. Trimming removed 6 bases from V and 5 bases from J; junction bases left unmatched: 10. CDR1 WNHNN and CDR2 SYGVQD come from the germline V gene (reference sequence).

This clonotype turned up a few times. The gene calls are TRBV28 and TRBJ2-1; 9 bases are shared with TRBD2. V gave up 5 bases and J gave up 9 bases; unmatched junction bases: 17. This CDR3 has 17 amino acids. Germline CDR1 MDHEN, CDR2 SYDVKM. Written as DNA, the CDR3 is TGTGCCAGCAGTCCCTCCCTGGGGGTAGCGGGAGAGCGTGAGCAGTTCTTC. This gives the protein CASSPSLGVAGEREQFF.

This clonotype has a count of ten or more. This rearrangement joins TRBV9 to TRBJ2-7; possible D gene TRBD2, 5 bases. The CDR3 contains 13 residues. Germline V lookup: CDR1 SGDLS, CDR2 YYNGEE. V gave up 0 bases and J gave up 3 bases, with 7 bases separating them. This CDR3 reads CASSVGGNYEQYF. CDR3 bases: TGTGCCAGCAGCGTAGGAGGGAACTACGAGCAGTACTTC.

In its sample, this clonotype was seen many times. The V call is TRBV27, the J call TRBJ2-7, with TRBD2 matching over 9 bases. There are 15 residues in the CDR3. CDR1 is MNHEY, CDR2 SMNVEV, per germline (reference sequence). With 5 bases clipped from V and 2 bases from J, the junction kept 7 bases outside the gene matches. In DNA form, the CDR3 reads TGTGCCAGCAGTCCTTCAGCGGGGGGCCCCTACGAGCAGTACTTC. Translated, it gives CASSPSAGGPYEQYF.

The sample holds many counts of this clonotype. The rearrangement uses TRBV5-1 and TRBJ2-5; 9 bases are a match to TRBD2. Looked up from germline, CDR1 is SGHRS and CDR2 is YFSETQ. CDR3 length: 18 residues. V was clipped by 3 bases and J by 5 bases; unmatched bases: 17. The CDR3 coding sequence is TGCGCCAGCAGCTCCCCTGGGGAGCGGGGGGCCCCCGTGGAGACCCAGTACTTC. Its translation is CASSSPGERGAPVETQYF.

This clonotype was observed at least ten times. The rearrangement uses TRBV23-1 and TRBJ2-7, with 8 bases lining up with TRBD1. TRBV23-1 is assigned to the ORF class and has an uncertain function. V lost 0 bases and J lost 7; bases outside the gene matches: 5. The CDR3 has 14 residues. This CDR3 is CASSQSGRGREQYF. The CDR3 bases are TGCGCCAGCAGTCAATCGGGCAGGGGGCGGGAGCAGTACTTC.